These T cell receptor beta chains were read from a single sample in a study of T cell repertoires in cytomegalovirus infection. MiXCR, applied by TCRdb to the reads, yields one record per CDR3 protein. The profile shows about 740,000 distinct CDR3 sequences, approximately 34% of them singletons. Sequences were obtained from PBMCs. These receptors were collected from a human donor in good health (CMV status not recorded). Some clones in this sample may be carry-over from other donors' samples. The CDR3 runs from the conserved cysteine through the conserved F or W. The D gene is left open where the match is weak. Not all rows give a size; the values are once, few, many and, for expanded clones, a class.

D gene: TRBD1
J gene: TRBJ2-6
V gene: TRBV24-1
CDR3 length: 18
clone size: few
CDR3 DNA: TGTGCCACCAGTGATCCCTCCGGGACAGGGTCTGGGGCCAACGTCCTGACTTTC
CDR3 protein: CATSDPSGTGSGANVLTF

D gene: -
J gene: TRBJ2-2
V gene: TRBV12-3/TRBV12-4
CDR3 length: 12
clone size: -
CDR3 DNA: TGTGCCAGCAGTTTGTGGGAAGCGGAGCTGTTTTTT
CDR3 protein: CASSLWEAELFF

D gene: -
J gene: TRBJ2-1
V gene: TRBV6-5
CDR3 length: 13
clone size: -
CDR3 DNA: TGTGCCAGCAGTTACCGTCGGGAGATTGAGCAGTTCTTC
CDR3 protein: CASSYRREIEQFF

D gene: TRBD1
J gene: TRBJ2-1
V gene: TRBV25-1
CDR3 length: 13
clone size: -
CDR3 DNA: TGTGCCAGCAGAAGACAGGGGTGGAATGAGCAGTTCTTC
CDR3 protein: CASRRQGWNEQFF

D gene: TRBD2
J gene: TRBJ2-1
V gene: TRBV7-8
CDR3 length: 15
clone size: few
CDR3 DNA: TGTGCCAGCACCGTAGCGGGAGGGAACGACAATGAGCAGTTCTTC
CDR3 protein: CASTVAGGNDNEQFF

D gene: -
J gene: TRBJ2-3
V gene: TRBV6-8
CDR3 length: 13
clone size: few
CDR3 DNA: TGTGCCAGCGTCGGGGACGGCGCAGATACGCAGTATTTT
CDR3 protein: CASVGDGADTQYF

D gene: -
J gene: TRBJ1-1
V gene: TRBV6-6
CDR3 length: 15
clone size: -
CDR3 DNA: TGTGCCAGCAGTTACCCTCAGACCGGGGGCACTGAAGCTTTCTTT
CDR3 protein: CASSYPQTGGTEAFF

D gene: TRBD1
J gene: TRBJ1-6
V gene: TRBV6-1
CDR3 length: 17
clone size: -
CDR3 DNA: TGTGCCAGCAGTTCAAATGTTCTGGGACAGGGTTCTTCACCCCTCCACTTT
CDR3 protein: CASSSNVLGQGSSPLHF

D gene: -
J gene: TRBJ1-2
V gene: TRBV7-2
CDR3 length: 11
clone size: many
CDR3 DNA: TGTGCCAGCAGCTTATTAGGTGGCTACACCTTC
CDR3 protein: CASSLLGGYTF

D gene: -
J gene: TRBJ2-1
V gene: TRBV29-1
CDR3 length: 13
clone size: -
CDR3 DNA: TGCAGCGTTGTGTGGGGCTCCTACAATGAGCAGTTCTTC
CDR3 protein: CSVVWGSYNEQFF

D gene: -
J gene: TRBJ1-1
V gene: TRBV7-8
CDR3 length: 15
clone size: few
CDR3 DNA: TGTGCCAGCAGCTTTACGAGATCCACGAACACTGAAGCTTTCTTT
CDR3 protein: CASSFTRSTNTEAFF

D gene: -
J gene: TRBJ2-4
V gene: TRBV7-9
CDR3 length: 17
clone size: many
CDR3 DNA: TGTGCCAGCAGCTTAGGGTCAGGGGTCCGATCCAAAAACATTCAGTACTTC
CDR3 protein: CASSLGSGVRSKNIQYF

D gene: -
J gene: TRBJ2-5
V gene: TRBV7-8
CDR3 length: 19
clone size: -
CDR3 DNA: TGTGCCAGCAGCTTAGAGGCAACCACCGCAGGGAGTTATGAGGAGACCCAGTACTTC
CDR3 protein: CASSLEATTAGSYEETQYF

D gene: -
J gene: TRBJ1-1
V gene: TRBV19
CDR3 length: 14
clone size: -
CDR3 DNA: TGTGCCACCCAACCTACGGGCCGGAACACTGAAGCTTTCTTT
CDR3 protein: CATQPTGRNTEAFF

D gene: -
J gene: TRBJ2-2
V gene: TRBV12-3/TRBV12-4
CDR3 length: 17
clone size: -
CDR3 DNA: TGTGCCAGCAATCCGGGCCTTATTAACTCGAACACCGGGGAGCTGTTTTTT
CDR3 protein: CASNPGLINSNTGELFF

D gene: TRBD1
J gene: TRBJ1-2
V gene: TRBV7-2
CDR3 length: 16
clone size: many
CDR3 DNA: TGTGCCAGCATCCAAAAGGGGGACAGGGCTAACTATGGCTACACCTTC
CDR3 protein: CASIQKGDRANYGYTF

D gene: TRBD1
J gene: TRBJ2-1
V gene: TRBV7-6
CDR3 length: 15
clone size: -
CDR3 DNA: TGTGCCAGCAGCTTAGAGACAGGGGGAATCAATGAGCAGTTCTTC
CDR3 protein: CASSLETGGINEQFF

D gene: -
J gene: TRBJ2-5
V gene: TRBV5-4
CDR3 length: 14
clone size: -
CDR3 DNA: TGTGCCAGCAGCTTCGACATAAGGAGGGAGACCCAGTACTTC
CDR3 protein: CASSFDIRRETQYF

D gene: -
J gene: TRBJ1-6
V gene: TRBV28
CDR3 length: 14
clone size: few
CDR3 DNA: TGTGCCAGCAGTTTACGACATGATAATTCACCCCTCCACTTT
CDR3 protein: CASSLRHDNSPLHF

D gene: -
J gene: TRBJ2-3
V gene: TRBV12-3/TRBV12-4
CDR3 length: 16
clone size: few
CDR3 DNA: TGTGCCAGCAGTTTGCCTCGACTAGACGGGACAGATACGCAGTATTTT
CDR3 protein: CASSLPRLDGTDTQYF

D gene: -
J gene: TRBJ1-4
V gene: TRBV20-1
CDR3 length: 12
clone size: few
CDR3 DNA: TGCAGTGCTGACCCAGGAGACGAAAAACTGTTTTTT
CDR3 protein: CSADPGDEKLFF

D gene: -
J gene: TRBJ1-2
V gene: TRBV28
CDR3 length: 14
clone size: -
CDR3 DNA: TGTGCCAGCAGTTTAAGCGGCAGCCGAAGGGGCTACACCTTC
CDR3 protein: CASSLSGSRRGYTF

D gene: TRBD1
J gene: TRBJ2-7
V gene: TRBV23-1
CDR3 length: 17
clone size: few
CDR3 DNA: TGCGCCAGCAGTCGGGACAGACACAATATCATTGGGCGGGAGCAGTACTTC
CDR3 protein: CASSRDRHNIIGREQYF

D gene: -
J gene: TRBJ1-1
V gene: TRBV10-3
CDR3 length: 11
clone size: -
CDR3 DNA: TGTGCCATCAGCCGGGGGACTGAAGCTTTCTTT
CDR3 protein: CAISRGTEAFF

D gene: TRBD1
J gene: TRBJ1-1
V gene: TRBV6-5
CDR3 length: 16
clone size: -
CDR3 DNA: TGTGCCAGCAGTGCATACAGGGGAAACCTGAACACTGAAGCTTTCTTT
CDR3 protein: CASSAYRGNLNTEAFF

D gene: -
J gene: TRBJ2-6
V gene: TRBV5-3
CDR3 length: 18
clone size: -
CDR3 DNA: TGTGCCAGCAGTTTTTTACGACAGCTCTTCTCTGGGGCCAACGTCCTGACTTTC
CDR3 protein: CASSFLRQLFSGANVLTF

D gene: -
J gene: TRBJ1-6
V gene: TRBV9
CDR3 length: 15
clone size: once
CDR3 DNA: TGTGCCAGCAGCCCTAGTCAGGGTTACGGTTCACCCCTCCACTTT
CDR3 protein: CASSPSQGYGSPLHF

D gene: TRBD2
J gene: TRBJ2-7
V gene: TRBV11-3
CDR3 length: 17
clone size: -
CDR3 DNA: TGTGCCAGCAGCTTAATCGTCCTAGCGGGAGGGCCGTACGAGCAGTACTTC
CDR3 protein: CASSLIVLAGGPYEQYF

D gene: TRBD1
J gene: TRBJ1-5
V gene: TRBV7-2
CDR3 length: 16
clone size: many
CDR3 DNA: TGTGCCAGCAGTCGCGGGACAGAGCGGATCAGTCAGCCCCAGCATTTT
CDR3 protein: CASSRGTERISQPQHF

D gene: -
J gene: TRBJ1-5
V gene: TRBV30
CDR3 length: 15
clone size: -
CDR3 DNA: TGTGCCTGGAACCAGGGAGCGTGGCGCAATCAGCCCCAGCATTTT
CDR3 protein: CAWNQGAWRNQPQHF